Below, 7 T cell receptor beta chains from the same sample are listed, as sequenced in a study of human T cells and chemical hapten exposure. Time point defined: pre-sensitization, week 0. The treatment was: therapeutic diphenylcyclopropenone sensitization with weekly scalp DPC. TCRdb re-derived calls from the RACE reads in MiXCR, one entry per CDR3 protein. The sample lists about 98,000 distinct CDR3 sequences; 11% were seen once. This material consisted of whole blood, taken in connection with sensitization to the hapten diphenylcyclopropenone (DPC). The receptors here all came from a woman between 55 and 75 years old with alopecia areata. Some clones in this sample may be carry-over from other donors' samples.

In this sample, this clonotype turned up a few times. V usage is TRBV7-6 and J usage is TRBJ2-1, with TRBD2 identical over 7 bases. V lost 1 base to trimming and J lost 4 bases; unmatched junction nucleotides: 7. CDR1 is SGHVS, CDR2 FNYEAQ, per germline. This CDR3 comprises 16 residues. CDR3: CASSLVGGGSYNEQFF. The CDR3 bases are TGTGCCAGCAGCTTAGTTGGCGGGGGAAGTTACAATGAGCAGTTCTTC.

This clonotype was observed at least ten times. The V gene is TRBV18, the J gene TRBJ1-2, with no clear D. The V gene's germline CDR1 is KGHSH and CDR2 LQKENI. This CDR3 is built from 12 residues. Deletions cut 2 bases from V and 13 bases from J, with 14 bases between. CDR3: CASSPKEASSTF. As DNA, the CDR3 is TGTGCCAGCTCACCAAAGGAGGCCAGTAGCACCTTC.

Remarks on this clonotype: Possible read error: a much larger clone is one base away. As the CDR3 is not closed by the conserved phenylalanine or tryptophan, this likely results from a read error. This chain connects TRBV3-1 to TRBJ2-2; possible D gene TRBD1, 6 bases. The CDR3 totals 18 residues. CDR1 is LGHDT, CDR2 YNNKEL, per germline (reference sequence). V was clipped by 4 bases and J by 4 bases, with 22 bases between them. In DNA, the CDR3 is TGTGCCAGCAGCCCGGGATACAGGGTGGTCATCCGCACCGGGGAGCTGTTTTTA. Amino acid sequence: CASSPGYRVVIRTGELFL.

This clonotype was counted only a few times. This chain joins TRBV6-5 and TRBJ2-1; 9 bases line up with TRBD2. There are 14 residues in the CDR3. The germline gives CDR1 MNHEY, CDR2 SVGAGI. V was clipped by 5 bases and J by 9 bases; unmatched bases: 8. CDR3 loop: CASSPSLTSGEQFF. Here the CDR3 DNA reads TGTGCCAGCAGTCCTTCCCTGACTAGCGGTGAGCAGTTCTTC.

At least ten counts were recorded for this clonotype. The gene calls are TRBV15 and TRBJ2-2; the D gene is possibly TRBD1 (5 bases). This CDR3 comprises 14 residues. V shed 3 bases and J shed 6 bases, with 11 bases lying between them. In germline, CDR1 is LNHNV, CDR2 YYDKDF (reference sequence). For the CDR3, the DNA is TGTGCCACCAGCAGTCAGGGTGGATCCGGGGAGCTGTTTTTT. Amino acids: CATSSQGGSGELFF.

This clonotype was seen only a few times. J is TRBJ2-1 and V is TRBV20-1; D is unclear. Trimming pared 5 bases from V and 4 bases from J, leaving 6 bases between. The CDR3 runs 11 residues. Germline V CDR1 and CDR2: DFQATT, SNEGSKA (reference sequence). This chain's CDR3 is CSADTYNEQFF. The CDR3 nucleotides read TGCAGTGCTGATACTTACAATGAGCAGTTCTTC.

In this sample, this clonotype turned up a few times. This chain links TRBV4-1 with TRBJ2-7; no reliable D call. The CDR3 runs 15 residues. CDR1 is MGHRA, CDR2 YSYEKL, per germline. V was shortened by 2 bases and J by 2 bases, with 13 bases between the two germline ends. The CDR3 loop reads CASSQLLGSTYEQYF. The CDR3 DNA is TGCGCCAGCAGCCAACTGCTAGGGTCCACCTACGAGCAGTACTTC.